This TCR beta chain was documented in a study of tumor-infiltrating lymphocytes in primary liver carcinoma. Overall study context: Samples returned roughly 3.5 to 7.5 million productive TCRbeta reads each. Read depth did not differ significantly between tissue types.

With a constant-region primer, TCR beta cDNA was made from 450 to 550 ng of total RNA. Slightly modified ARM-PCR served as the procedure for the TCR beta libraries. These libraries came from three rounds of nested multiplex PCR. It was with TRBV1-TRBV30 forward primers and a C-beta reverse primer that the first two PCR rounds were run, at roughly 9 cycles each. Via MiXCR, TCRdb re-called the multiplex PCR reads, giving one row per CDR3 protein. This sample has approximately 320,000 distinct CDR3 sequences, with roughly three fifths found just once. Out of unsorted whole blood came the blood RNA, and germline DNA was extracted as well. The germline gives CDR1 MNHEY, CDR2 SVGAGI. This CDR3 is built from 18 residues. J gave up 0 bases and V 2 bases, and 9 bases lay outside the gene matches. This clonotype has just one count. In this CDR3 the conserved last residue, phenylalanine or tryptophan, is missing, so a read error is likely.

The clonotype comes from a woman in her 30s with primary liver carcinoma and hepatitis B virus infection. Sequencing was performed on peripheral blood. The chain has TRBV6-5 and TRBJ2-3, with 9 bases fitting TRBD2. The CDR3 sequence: CASSYGPLAGTSTDTQYY. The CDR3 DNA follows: TGTGCCAGCAGTTACGGACCCCTAGCGGGAACTAGCACAGATACGCAGTATTAT.